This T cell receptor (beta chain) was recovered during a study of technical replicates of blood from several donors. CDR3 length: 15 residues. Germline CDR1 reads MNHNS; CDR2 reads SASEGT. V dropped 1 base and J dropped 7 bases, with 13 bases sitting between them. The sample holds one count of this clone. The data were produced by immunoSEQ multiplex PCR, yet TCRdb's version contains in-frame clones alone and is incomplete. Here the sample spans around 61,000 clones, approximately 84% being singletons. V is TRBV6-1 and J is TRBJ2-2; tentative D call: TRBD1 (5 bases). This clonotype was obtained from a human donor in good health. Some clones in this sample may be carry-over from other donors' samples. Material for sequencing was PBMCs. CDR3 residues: CASSEERQRGGELFF. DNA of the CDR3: TGTGCCAGCAGTGAAGAAAGACAGCGCGGCGGGGAGCTGTTTTTT.